This entry features one T cell receptor (beta chain) sequence. The data belong to a study of blood T cell repertoires in COVID-19. Study background: T cells, B-cell-depleted T cells, or PBMCs supplied cDNA or gDNA.

This CDR3 spans 19 amino acids. The J segment lost 4 bases and the V segment lost 6 bases, leaving 19 bases of the junction unmatched. Germline V gene data show CDR1 as PRHDT and CDR2 as FYEKMQ (reference sequence). TCRdb's table, derived via immunoSEQ multiplex PCR, lists solely in-frame clones and lacks some. The table has about 73,000 clones, around 88% seen once. What was sequenced was peripheral blood. This TCR came from a man between 45 and 60 years old with active COVID-19. The V gene is TRBV13, the J gene TRBJ2-3, with 10 bases aligning to TRBD2. Here the CDR3 reads CASSYAVEREGKFPDTQYF. CDR3 nucleotides: TGTGCCAGCAGTTACGCGGTGGAGCGGGAGGGCAAGTTTCCAGATACGCAGTATTTT.